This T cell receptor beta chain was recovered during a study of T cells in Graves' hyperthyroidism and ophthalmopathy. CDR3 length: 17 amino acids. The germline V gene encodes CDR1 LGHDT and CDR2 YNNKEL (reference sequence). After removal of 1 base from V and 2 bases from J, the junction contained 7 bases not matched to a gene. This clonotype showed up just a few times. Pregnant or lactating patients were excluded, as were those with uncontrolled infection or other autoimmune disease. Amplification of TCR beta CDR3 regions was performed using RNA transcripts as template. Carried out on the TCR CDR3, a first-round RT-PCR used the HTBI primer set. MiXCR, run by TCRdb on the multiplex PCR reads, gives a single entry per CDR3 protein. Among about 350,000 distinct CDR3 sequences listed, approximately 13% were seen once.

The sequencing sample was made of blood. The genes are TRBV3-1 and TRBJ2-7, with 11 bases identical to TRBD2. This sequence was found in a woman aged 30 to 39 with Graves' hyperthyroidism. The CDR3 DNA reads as TGTGCCAGCAGCCAAGCGGACGCTAGCGGGAGGACCTACGAGCAGTACTTC. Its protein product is CASSQADASGRTYEQYF.